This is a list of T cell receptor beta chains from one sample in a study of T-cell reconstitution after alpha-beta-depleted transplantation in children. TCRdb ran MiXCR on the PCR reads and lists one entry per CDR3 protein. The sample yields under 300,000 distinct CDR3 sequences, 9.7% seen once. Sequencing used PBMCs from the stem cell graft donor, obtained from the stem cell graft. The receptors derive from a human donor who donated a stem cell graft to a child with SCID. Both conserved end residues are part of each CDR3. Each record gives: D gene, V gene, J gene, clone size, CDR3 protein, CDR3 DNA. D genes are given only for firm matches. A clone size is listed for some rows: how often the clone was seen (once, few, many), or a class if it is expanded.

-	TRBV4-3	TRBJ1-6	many	CASSQEAGSTLHF	TGCGCCAGCAGCCAAGAGGCCGGCTCGACCCTCCACTTT
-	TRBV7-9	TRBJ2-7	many	CASTIDTHYEQYF	TGTGCCAGCACCATCGACACACACTACGAGCAGTACTTC
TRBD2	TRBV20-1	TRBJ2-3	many	CSVTSGGPSTDTQYF	TGCAGTGTGACTAGCGGGGGCCCTAGCACAGATACGCAGTATTTT
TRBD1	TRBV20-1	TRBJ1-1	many	CSAPRTGGTEAFF	TGCAGTGCTCCCCGGACAGGGGGGACTGAAGCTTTCTTT
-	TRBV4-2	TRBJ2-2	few	CASSQGPNLNANTGELFF	TGTGCCAGCAGCCAAGGCCCGAACTTAAACGCGAACACCGGGGAGCTGTTTTTT
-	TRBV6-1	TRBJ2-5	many	CASRGRTPETQYF	TGTGCCAGCAGGGGACGAACTCCAGAGACCCAGTACTTC
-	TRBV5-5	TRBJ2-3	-	CASSFDPYTDTQYF	TGTGCCAGCAGTTTTGACCCATACACAGATACGCAGTATTTT
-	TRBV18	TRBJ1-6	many	CASSNTPNSPLHF	TGTGCCAGCTCGAATACCCCTAATTCACCCCTCCACTTT
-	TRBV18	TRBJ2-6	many	CASSPLGSSSGANVLTF	TGTGCCAGCTCACCCCTGGGGTCGAGCTCTGGGGCCAACGTCCTGACTTTC
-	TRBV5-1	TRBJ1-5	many	CASSLGSGPNQPQHF	TGCGCCAGCAGCTTGGGGTCTGGACCCAATCAGCCCCAGCATTTT
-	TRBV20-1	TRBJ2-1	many	CSGTRDEQFF	TGCAGTGGAACCAGGGATGAGCAGTTCTTC
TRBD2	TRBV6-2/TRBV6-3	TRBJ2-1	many	CASSRGDNNEQFF	TGTGCCAGCAGTCGGGGGGATAACAATGAGCAGTTCTTC
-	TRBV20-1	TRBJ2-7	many	CSARDPSYEQYF	TGCAGTGCTAGAGATCCGAGTTACGAGCAGTACTTC
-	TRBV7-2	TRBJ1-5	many	CASSLFPPGGNQPQHF	TGTGCCAGCAGCTTGTTTCCCCCGGGGGGCAATCAGCCCCAGCATTTT
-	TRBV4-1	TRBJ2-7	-	CASSQGPRDEQYF	TGCGCCAGCAGCCAGGGACCTAGGGACGAGCAGTACTTC
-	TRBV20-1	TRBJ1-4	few	CSAPVGATNEKLFF	TGCAGTGCTCCGGTCGGTGCAACTAATGAAAAACTGTTTTTT
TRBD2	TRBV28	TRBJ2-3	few	CASSALGAGGTDTQYF	TGTGCCAGCAGTGCCCTCGGGGCGGGGGGCACAGATACGCAGTATTTT
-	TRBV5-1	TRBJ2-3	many	CASSESADRDTQYF	TGCGCCAGCAGCGAGAGCGCGGACCGTGATACGCAGTATTTT
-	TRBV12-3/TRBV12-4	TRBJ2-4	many	CASSTPTRSRAKNIQYF	TGTGCCAGCAGTACCCCCACTAGATCCAGGGCCAAAAACATTCAGTACTTC
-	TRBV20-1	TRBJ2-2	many	CSARTPGLDTGELFF	TGCAGTGCTAGAACCCCGGGACTTGACACCGGGGAGCTGTTTTTT
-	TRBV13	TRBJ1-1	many	CASSFWAENTEAFF	TGTGCCAGCAGCTTCTGGGCAGAGAACACTGAAGCTTTCTTT
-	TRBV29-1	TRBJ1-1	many	CSVAGPLGTEAFF	TGCAGCGTCGCGGGACCCCTTGGGACTGAAGCTTTCTTT
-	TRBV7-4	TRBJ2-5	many	CASSSPGVQGTQYF	TGTGCCAGCAGCTCCCCGGGGGTACAGGGGACCCAGTACTTC
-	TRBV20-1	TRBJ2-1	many	CSAEGASGRSYNEQFF	TGCAGTGCTGAGGGGGCTAGCGGCCGCTCCTACAATGAGCAGTTCTTC
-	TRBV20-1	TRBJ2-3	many	CSASVEVADTQYF	TGCAGTGCTAGTGTGGAAGTGGCAGATACGCAGTATTTT
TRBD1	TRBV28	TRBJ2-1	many	CASTPFIDGRGSNEQFF	TGTGCCAGCACCCCTTTTATCGATGGCAGGGGGTCGAATGAGCAGTTCTTC
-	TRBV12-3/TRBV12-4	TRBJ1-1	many	CASSLSAGNTEAFF	TGTGCCAGCAGTTTGTCGGCGGGGAACACTGAAGCTTTCTTT
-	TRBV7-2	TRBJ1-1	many	CASSSSGGAFTEAFF	TGTGCCAGCAGCTCCTCGGGGGGCGCTTTCACTGAAGCTTTCTTT
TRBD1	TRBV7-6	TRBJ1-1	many	CASSSTGFHSPDTEAFF	TGTGCCAGCAGCTCGACAGGGTTCCATAGTCCCGACACTGAAGCTTTCTTT
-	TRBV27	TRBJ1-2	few	CASSLSTANYGYTF	TGTGCCAGCAGTTTAAGTACGGCTAACTATGGCTACACCTTC
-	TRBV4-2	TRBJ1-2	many	CASSQEFDFRVPINYGYTF	TGTGCCAGCAGCCAAGAATTTGATTTTCGGGTGCCCATAAACTATGGCTACACCTTC
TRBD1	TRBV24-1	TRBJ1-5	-	CAASDFSGRTGVFLTGNQPQHF	TGTGCCGCCAGTGATTTCTCAGGGAGGACAGGGGTTTTTCTGACCGGCAATCAGCCCCAGCATTTT
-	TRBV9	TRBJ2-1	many	CASSAPSEYEQFF	TGTGCCAGCAGCGCCCCGTCTGAGTACGAGCAGTTCTTC
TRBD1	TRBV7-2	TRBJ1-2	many	CASSPGQGKYGYTF	TGTGCCAGCAGCCCGGGACAGGGAAAGTATGGCTACACCTTC
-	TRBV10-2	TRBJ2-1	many	CASKQGAYNEQFF	TGCGCCAGCAAGCAGGGCGCCTACAATGAGCAGTTCTTC
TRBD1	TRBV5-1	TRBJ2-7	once	CASSLVPRQGLDEQYF	TGCGCCAGCAGCTTGGTCCCCAGACAGGGTCTTGACGAGCAGTACTTC
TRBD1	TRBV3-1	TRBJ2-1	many	CASSQYDRDRNNEQFF	TGTGCCAGCAGCCAATACGACCGGGACAGAAACAATGAGCAGTTCTTC
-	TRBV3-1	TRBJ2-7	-	CASSQDNTYEQYF	TGTGCCAGCAGTCAGGACAATACCTACGAGCAGTACTTC
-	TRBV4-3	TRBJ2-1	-	CASSQEASFSYNEQFF	TGCGCCAGCAGCCAAGAGGCTAGCTTTTCCTACAATGAGCAGTTCTTC
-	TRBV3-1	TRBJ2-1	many	CASSQDAGPLSYNEQFF	TGTGCCAGCAGCCAAGACGCGGGACCCCTCTCCTACAATGAGCAGTTCTTC
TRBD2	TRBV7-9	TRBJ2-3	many	CASSLSPLAGGDTQYF	TGTGCCAGCAGCTTATCCCCACTAGCGGGGGGAGATACGCAGTATTTT
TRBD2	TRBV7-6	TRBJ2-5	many	CASSLGTSYQETQYF	TGTGCCAGCAGCTTAGGGACTAGTTATCAAGAGACCCAGTACTTC
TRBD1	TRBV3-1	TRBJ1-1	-	CASSLHGQANTEAFF	TGTGCCAGCAGCCTCCATGGACAGGCGAACACTGAAGCTTTCTTT
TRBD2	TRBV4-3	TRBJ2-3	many	CASSQEVRGGIIDTQYF	TGCGCCAGCAGCCAAGAGGTCCGCGGGGGAATCATAGATACGCAGTATTTT
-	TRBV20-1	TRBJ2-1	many	CSANRGYQNEQFF	TGCAGTGCCAACCGGGGTTACCAGAATGAGCAGTTCTTC
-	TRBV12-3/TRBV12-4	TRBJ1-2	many	CASSKAELFNYGYTF	TGTGCCAGCAGTAAGGCTGAATTATTTAACTATGGCTACACCTTC
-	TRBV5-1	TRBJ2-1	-	CASSQMSGSYNEQFF	TGCGCCAGCAGCCAAATGAGTGGCTCCTACAATGAGCAGTTCTTC
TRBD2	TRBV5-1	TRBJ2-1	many	CASSLTSGGLGEQFF	TGCGCCAGCAGCTTGACTAGCGGGGGCCTGGGCGAGCAGTTCTTC
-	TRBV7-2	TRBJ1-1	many	CASSLAPVAGARTEAFF	TGTGCCAGCAGCTTAGCACCAGTTGCGGGGGCACGCACTGAAGCTTTCTTT
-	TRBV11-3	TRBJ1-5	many	CASSLDRKYSNQPQHF	TGTGCCAGCAGCTTAGACCGAAAATATAGCAATCAGCCCCAGCATTTT
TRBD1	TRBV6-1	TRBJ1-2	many	CASSVTGVPYGYTF	TGTGCCAGCAGTGTAACAGGGGTCCCCTATGGCTACACCTTC
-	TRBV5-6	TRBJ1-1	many	CASSSGDGHTEAFF	TGTGCCAGCAGCTCGGGGGACGGACACACTGAAGCTTTCTTT
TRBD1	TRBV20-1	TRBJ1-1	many	CSAPWTGRNTEAFF	TGCAGTGCTCCTTGGACAGGGCGGAACACTGAAGCTTTCTTT
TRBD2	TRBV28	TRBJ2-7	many	CASRYTSAREQYF	TGTGCCAGCAGGTATACTAGCGCTCGGGAGCAGTACTTC
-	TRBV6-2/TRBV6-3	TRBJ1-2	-	CATTQLDYGYTF	TGTGCCACCACTCAACTAGACTATGGCTACACCTTC